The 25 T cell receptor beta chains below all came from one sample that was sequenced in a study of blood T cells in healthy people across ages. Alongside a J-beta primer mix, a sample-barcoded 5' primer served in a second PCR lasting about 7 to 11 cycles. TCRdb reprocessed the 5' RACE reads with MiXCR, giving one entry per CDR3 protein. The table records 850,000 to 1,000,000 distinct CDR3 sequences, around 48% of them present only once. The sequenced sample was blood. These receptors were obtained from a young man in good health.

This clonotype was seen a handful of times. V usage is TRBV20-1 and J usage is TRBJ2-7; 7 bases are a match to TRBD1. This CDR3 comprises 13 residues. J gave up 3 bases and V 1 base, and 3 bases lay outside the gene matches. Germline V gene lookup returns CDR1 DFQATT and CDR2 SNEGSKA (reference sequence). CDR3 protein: CSARVYRGYEQYF. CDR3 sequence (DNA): TGCAGTGCTAGAGTATACAGGGGCTACGAGCAGTACTTC.

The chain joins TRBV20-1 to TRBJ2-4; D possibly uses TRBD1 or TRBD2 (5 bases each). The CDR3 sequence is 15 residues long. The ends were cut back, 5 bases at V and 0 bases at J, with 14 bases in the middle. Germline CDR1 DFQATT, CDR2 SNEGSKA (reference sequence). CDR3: CSASGRDRAKNIQYF. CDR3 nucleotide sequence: TGCAGTGCTTCGGGCAGGGACCGAGCCAAAAACATTCAGTACTTC.

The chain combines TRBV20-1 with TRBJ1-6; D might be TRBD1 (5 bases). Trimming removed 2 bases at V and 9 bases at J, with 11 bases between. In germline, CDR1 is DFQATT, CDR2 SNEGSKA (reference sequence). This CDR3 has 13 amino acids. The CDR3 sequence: CSARSLGTSPLHF. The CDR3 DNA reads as TGCAGTGCTAGATCCCTGGGGACTTCACCCCTCCACTTT.

CDR3 DNA: TGCAGTGCTAGTCGACAGGCCAATTCACCCCTCCACTTT. It is translated as CSASRQANSPLHF. The chain recombines TRBV20-1 with TRBJ1-6; tentative D call: TRBD1 (6 bases). V lost 3 bases and J lost 7, with 10 bases in between. CDR1 DFQATT and CDR2 SNEGSKA come from the germline V gene (reference sequence). CDR3 size: 13 residues.

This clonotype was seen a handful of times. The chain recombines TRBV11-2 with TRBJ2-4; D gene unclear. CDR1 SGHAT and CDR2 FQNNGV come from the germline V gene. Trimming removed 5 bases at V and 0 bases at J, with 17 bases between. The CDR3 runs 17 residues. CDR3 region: CASSAFGQLGAKNIQYF. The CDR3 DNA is TGTGCCAGCAGCGCATTCGGCCAGTTAGGAGCCAAAAACATTCAGTACTTC.

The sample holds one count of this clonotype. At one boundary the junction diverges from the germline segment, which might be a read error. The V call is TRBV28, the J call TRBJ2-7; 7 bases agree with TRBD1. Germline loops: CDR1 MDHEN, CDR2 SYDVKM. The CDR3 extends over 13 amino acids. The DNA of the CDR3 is TGTGCCAGCCTGGGGGACAGCTCCGACGAGCAGTACTTC. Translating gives CASLGDSSDEQYF. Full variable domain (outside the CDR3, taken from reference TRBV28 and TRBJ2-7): DVKVTQSSRYLVKRTGEKVFLECVQDMDHENMFWYRQDPGLGLRLIYFSYDVKMKEKGDIPEGYSVSREKKERFSLILESASTNQTSMYLCASLGDSSDEQYFGPGTRLTVT.

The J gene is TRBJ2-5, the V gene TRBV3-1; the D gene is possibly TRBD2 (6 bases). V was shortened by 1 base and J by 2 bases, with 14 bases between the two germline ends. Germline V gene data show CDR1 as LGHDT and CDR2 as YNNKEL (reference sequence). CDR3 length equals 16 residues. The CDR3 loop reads CASSQGRTTTQETQYF. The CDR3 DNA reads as TGTGCCAGCAGCCAAGGCAGGACTACAACACAAGAGACCCAGTACTTC.

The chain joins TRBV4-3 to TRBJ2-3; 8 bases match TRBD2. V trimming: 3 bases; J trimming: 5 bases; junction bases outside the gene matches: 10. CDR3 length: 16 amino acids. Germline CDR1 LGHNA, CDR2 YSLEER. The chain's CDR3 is CASSQTIAGRRDTQYF. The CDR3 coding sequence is TGCGCCAGCAGCCAGACGATAGCGGGGCGTAGAGATACGCAGTATTTT.

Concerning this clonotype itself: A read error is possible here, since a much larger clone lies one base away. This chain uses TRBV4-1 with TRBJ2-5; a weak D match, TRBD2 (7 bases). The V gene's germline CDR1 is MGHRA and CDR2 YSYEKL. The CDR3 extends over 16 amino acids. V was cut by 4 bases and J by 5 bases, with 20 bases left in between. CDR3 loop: CASSREGPGGSETQYF. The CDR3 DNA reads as TGCGCCAGCAGCCGAGAGGGTCCGGGGGGCAGTGAGACCCAGTACTTC.

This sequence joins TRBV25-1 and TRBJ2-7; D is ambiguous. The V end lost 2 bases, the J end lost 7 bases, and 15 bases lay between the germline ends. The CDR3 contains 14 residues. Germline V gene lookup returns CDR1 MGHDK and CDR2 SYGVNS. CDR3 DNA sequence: TGTGCCAGCAGTGAAATGGGCCGCGAAGTGGAGCAGTACTTC. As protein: CASSEMGREVEQYF.

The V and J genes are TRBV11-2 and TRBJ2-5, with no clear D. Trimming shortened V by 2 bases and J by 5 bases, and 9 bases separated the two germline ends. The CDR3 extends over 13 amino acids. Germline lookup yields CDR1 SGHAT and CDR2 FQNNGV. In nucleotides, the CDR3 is TGTGCCAGCAGCTTAAGGAGCGTGGAGACCCAGTACTTC. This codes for CASSLRSVETQYF.

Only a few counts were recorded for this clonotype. The CDR3 nucleotides read TGCAGCGTGTCTGGGAAACAGGGGGCCCCCTACAATGAGCAGTTCTTC. It is translated as CSVSGKQGAPYNEQFF. The gene calls are TRBV29-1 and TRBJ2-1, with TRBD1 matching over 9 bases. V was pared by 6 bases and J by 2 bases, with 11 bases of the junction left unmatched. The V gene's germline CDR1 is SQVTM and CDR2 ANQGSEA. CDR3 length equals 16 residues.

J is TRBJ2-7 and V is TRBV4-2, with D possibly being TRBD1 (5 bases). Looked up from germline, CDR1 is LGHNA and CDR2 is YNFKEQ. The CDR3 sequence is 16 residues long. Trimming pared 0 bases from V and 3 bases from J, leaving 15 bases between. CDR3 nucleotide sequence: TGTGCCAGCAGCCAAGAGGGGCTTCCCGGGCACTACGAGCAGTACTTC. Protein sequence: CASSQEGLPGHYEQYF.

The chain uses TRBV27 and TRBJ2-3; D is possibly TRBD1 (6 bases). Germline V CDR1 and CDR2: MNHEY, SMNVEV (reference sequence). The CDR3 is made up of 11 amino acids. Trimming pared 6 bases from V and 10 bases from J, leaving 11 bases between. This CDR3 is CASSQRGSQYF. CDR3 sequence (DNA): TGTGCCAGCAGCCAAAGGGGGTCGCAGTATTTT.

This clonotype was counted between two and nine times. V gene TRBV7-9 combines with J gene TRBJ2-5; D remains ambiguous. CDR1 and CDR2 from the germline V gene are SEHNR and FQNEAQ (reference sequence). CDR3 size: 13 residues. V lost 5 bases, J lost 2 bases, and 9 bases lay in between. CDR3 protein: CASSRTNQETQYF. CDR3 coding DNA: TGTGCCAGCAGCCGCACTAATCAAGAGACCCAGTACTTC.

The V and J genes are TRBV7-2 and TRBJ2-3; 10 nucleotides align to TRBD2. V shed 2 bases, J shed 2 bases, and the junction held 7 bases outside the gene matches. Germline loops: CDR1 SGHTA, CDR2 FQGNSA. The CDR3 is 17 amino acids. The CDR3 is CASSLWASGGHTDTQYF. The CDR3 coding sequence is TGTGCCAGCAGCTTATGGGCTAGCGGGGGCCACACAGATACGCAGTATTTT.

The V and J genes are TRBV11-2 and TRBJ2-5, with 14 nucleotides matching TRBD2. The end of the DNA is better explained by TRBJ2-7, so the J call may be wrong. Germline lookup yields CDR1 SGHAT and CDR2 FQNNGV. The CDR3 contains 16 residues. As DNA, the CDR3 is TGTGCCAGCAGCTTAGGGGGACTAGCGGGAGTATACGAGCAGTACTTC. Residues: CASSLGGLAGVYEQYF.

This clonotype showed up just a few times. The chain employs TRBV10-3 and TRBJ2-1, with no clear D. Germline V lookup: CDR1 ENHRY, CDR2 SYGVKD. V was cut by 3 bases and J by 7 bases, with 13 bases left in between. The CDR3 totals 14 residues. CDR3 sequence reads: CAISDPAALNEQFF. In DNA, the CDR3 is TGTGCCATCAGTGACCCCGCAGCGTTGAATGAGCAGTTCTTC.

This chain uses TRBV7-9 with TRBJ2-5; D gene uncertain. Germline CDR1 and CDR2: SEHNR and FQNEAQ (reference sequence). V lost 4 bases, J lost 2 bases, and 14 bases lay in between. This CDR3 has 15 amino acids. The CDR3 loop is CASSSPPRLQETQYF. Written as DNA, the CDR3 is TGTGCCAGCAGCTCTCCCCCGAGGCTACAAGAGACCCAGTACTTC. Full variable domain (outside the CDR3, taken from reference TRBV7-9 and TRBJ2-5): DTGVSQNPRHKITKRGQNVTFRCDPISEHNRLYWYRQTLGQGPEFLTYFQNEAQLEKSRLLSDRFSAERPKGSFSTLEIQRTEQGDSAMYLCASSSPPRLQETQYFGPGTRLLVL.

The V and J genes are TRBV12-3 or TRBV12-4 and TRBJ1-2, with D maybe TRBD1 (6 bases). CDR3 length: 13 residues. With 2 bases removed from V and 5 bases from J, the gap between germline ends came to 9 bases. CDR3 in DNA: TGTGCCAGCAGTTTATCAGGGACATATGGCTACACCTTC. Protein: CASSLSGTYGYTF.

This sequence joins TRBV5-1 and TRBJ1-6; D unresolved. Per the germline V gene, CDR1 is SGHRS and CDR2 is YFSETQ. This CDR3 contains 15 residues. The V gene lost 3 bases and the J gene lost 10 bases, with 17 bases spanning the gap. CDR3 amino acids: CASSSKAHEGSPLHF. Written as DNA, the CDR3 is TGCGCCAGCAGCTCTAAAGCCCATGAAGGCTCACCCCTCCACTTT.

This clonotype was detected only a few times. CDR3 sequence reads: CASSQDIAGPSYGYTF. In DNA, the CDR3 is TGCGCCAGCAGCCAAGATATCGCAGGGCCGAGCTATGGCTACACCTTC. The rearrangement links TRBV4-3 to TRBJ1-2, with D tentatively TRBD1 (5 bases). With 0 bases removed from V and 4 bases from J, the gap between germline ends came to 15 bases. This CDR3 has 16 residues. Germline V gene sequence: CDR1 LGHNA, CDR2 YSLEER.

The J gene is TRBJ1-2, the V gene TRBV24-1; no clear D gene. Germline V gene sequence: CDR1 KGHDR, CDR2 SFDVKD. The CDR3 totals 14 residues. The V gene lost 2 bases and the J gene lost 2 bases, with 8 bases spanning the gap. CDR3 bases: TGTGCCACCAGTGATTCGACTGAGAACTATGGCTACACCTTC. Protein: CATSDSTENYGYTF.

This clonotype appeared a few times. The CDR3 spells CASSWGPTGLAKNIQYF. The CDR3 DNA reads as TGCGCCAGCAGCTGGGGCCCGACTGGGCTAGCCAAAAACATTCAGTACTTC. This sequence joins TRBV5-1 and TRBJ2-4; maybe TRBD1 (5 bases). The CDR3 contains 17 residues. Trimming left V 3 bases short and J 0 bases short, with 16 bases between. Germline CDR1 and CDR2: SGHRS and YFSETQ. Using reference TRBV5-1 and TRBJ2-4 for the parts outside the CDR3, the full variable domain is KAGVTQTPRYLIKTRGQQVTLSCSPISGHRSVSWYQQTPGQGLQFLFEYFSETQRNKGNFPGRFSGRQFSNSRSEMNVSTLELGDSALYLCASSWGPTGLAKNIQYFGAGTRLSVL.

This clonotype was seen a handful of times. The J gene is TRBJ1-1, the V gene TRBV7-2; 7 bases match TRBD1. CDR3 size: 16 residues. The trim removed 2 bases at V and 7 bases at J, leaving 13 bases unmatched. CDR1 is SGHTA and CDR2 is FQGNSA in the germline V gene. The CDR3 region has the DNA TGTGCCAGCAGCTTAAACGTACTAACAGGGGATGGTGAAGCTTTCTTT. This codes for CASSLNVLTGDGEAFF.